One T cell receptor beta chain is described in this entry. This sample was included in a study of blood T cell repertoires in COVID-19. Looking at the study overall: In each case, the material was cDNA or gDNA derived from T cells, B-cell-depleted T cells, or PBMCs.

J was trimmed by 7 bases and V by 4 bases; bases with no gene match: 11. The CDR3 is 16 residues long. Germline V gene lookup returns CDR1 SGHAT and CDR2 FQDESV (reference sequence). As handled by the study authors: From reference gene primer amplification, estimates of nucleated cell counts were derived. The table came from immunoSEQ multiplex PCR; TCRdb's copy has only in-frame clones and leaves some out. V and J calls and clone size follow that table, whereas D and trimming were derived from the DNA. The sample has 150,000 to 200,000 clones, roughly 90% seen once. Seattle patients were enrolled during active infection and followed longitudinally.

Sequenced: peripheral blood. The receptor's source is a woman aged 60 to 75 with COVID-19, enrolled during active disease. This chain joins TRBV11-1 and TRBJ2-1; 9 bases align to TRBD2. CDR3 residues: CASSSKISGSLNEQFF. In DNA, the CDR3 is TGTGCCAGCAGCTCGAAAATTAGCGGGAGCTTGAATGAGCAGTTCTTC.